Below, 32 T cell receptor beta chains from the same sample are listed, as sequenced in a study of PD-1 blockade in mismatch repair-deficient tumors. Time point indicated: identical roughly 10-day culture without peptide (control). Their target antigens are unknown. Produced via immunoSEQ multiplex PCR; TCRdb's table is partial and in-frame only. The table has more than 13,000 clones, 70% to 90% seen once. Material: cells cultured in vitro, obtained from a patient treated with pembrolizumab. The receptors shown here come from an adult with mismatch repair-deficient cancer.

This rearrangement joins TRBV30 to TRBJ1-1; a possible D gene is TRBD1 (5 bases). The CDR3 contains 16 residues. Germline CDR1 reads GTSNPN; CDR2 reads SVGIG (reference sequence). Trimming took 3 bases from V and 0 from J, leaving 17 bases between them. The CDR3, as DNA: TGTGCCTGGAGCGCAAGGAGGGGAGCCATGAACACTGAAGCTTTCTTT. Encoded protein: CAWSARRGAMNTEAFF.

This chain links TRBV28 with TRBJ2-4, with 10 bases identical to TRBD2. Germline-derived CDR1 and CDR2 are MDHEN and SYDVKM. J was trimmed by 15 bases and V by 4 bases; bases with no gene match: 12. CDR3 length equals 14 residues. The CDR3 DNA reads TGTGCCAGCAGTTCCACTAGCGGGATACCCTTTAGGTACTTC. Translated: CASSSTSGIPFRYF.

The gene calls are TRBV9 and TRBJ1-1; 9 bases are shared with TRBD1. The CDR3 length is 13 residues. CDR1 and CDR2 (germline): SGDLS, YYNGEE. J was trimmed by 11 bases and V by 5 bases; bases with no gene match: 10. The chain's CDR3 is CASRATGGWAAFF. The CDR3 DNA sequence: TGTGCCAGCAGGGCTACAGGGGGCTGGGCGGCTTTCTTT.

The chain is built from TRBV30 and TRBJ1-2; tentatively, D is TRBD1 (5 bases). CDR3 length: 14 residues. From germline, CDR1 is GTSNPN and CDR2 SVGIG (reference sequence). V was cut by 0 bases and J by 8 bases, with 16 bases left in between. The CDR3 nucleotides are TGTGCCTGGAGTGTCGGGGCTAGTTTGGGCGGCTACACCTTC. Its translation: CAWSVGASLGGYTF.

The V call is TRBV7-9, the J call TRBJ2-6; D may match TRBD1 or TRBD2 (5 bases each). V was clipped by 5 bases and J by 0 bases, with 8 bases between them. Germline assignment: CDR1 SEHNR and CDR2 FQNEAQ (reference sequence). The CDR3 is 15 residues long. The CDR3 is CASSRGTSGANVLTF. The CDR3 nucleotides read TGTGCCAGCAGCCGAGGGACCTCTGGGGCCAACGTCCTGACTTTC.

The chain joins TRBV6-1 to TRBJ1-5; weak D call: TRBD1 (6 bases). From germline, CDR1 is MNHNS and CDR2 SASEGT. The CDR3 totals 15 residues. Trimming took off 4 bases at V and 5 bases at J, with 15 bases between the two ends. This CDR3 reads CASSGSSQGHQPQHF. In DNA, the CDR3 is TGTGCCAGCAGTGGATCGTCCCAGGGGCATCAGCCCCAGCATTTT.

V is TRBV7-2 and J is TRBJ1-1, with unresolved D. From germline, CDR1 is SGHTA and CDR2 FQGNSA. The CDR3 contains 13 residues. V lost 2 bases, J lost 2 bases, and 6 bases lay in between. DNA of the CDR3: TGTGCCAGCAGCTTAAGAGATAACACTGAAGCTTTCTTT. It codes for CASSLRDNTEAFF.

CDR3 coding DNA: TGCGCCAGCAGCTTGAGGGGGACTTCCAGCTACAATGAGCAGTTCTTC. Translated: CASSLRGTSSYNEQFF. The chain is built from TRBV5-1 and TRBJ2-1, with D possibly being TRBD1 or TRBD2 (6 bases each). Trimming cost V 1 base and J 3 bases, with 14 bases left between them. Germline V CDR1 and CDR2: SGHRS, YFSETQ. CDR3 length equals 16 residues. Variable domain in full (rest from reference TRBV5-1 and TRBJ2-1): KAGVTQTPRYLIKTRGQQVTLSCSPISGHRSVSWYQQTPGQGLQFLFEYFSETQRNKGNFPGRFSGRQFSNSRSEMNVSTLELGDSALYLCASSLRGTSSYNEQFFGPGTRLTVL.

V gene TRBV5-4 combines with J gene TRBJ2-5, with D tentatively TRBD1 (6 bases). V lost 4 bases to trimming and J lost 1 base, with 20 bases between them. The CDR3 has 17 residues. CDR1 is SGHNT, CDR2 YYREEE, per germline (reference sequence). The CDR3 protein is CASSLGTIRGTQETQYF. CDR3 bases: TGTGCCAGCAGCCTAGGTACCATTAGGGGGACCCAAGAGACCCAGTACTTC.

The chain couples TRBV5-1 to TRBJ2-5, with 9 bases lining up with TRBD2. The CDR3 runs 17 residues. In germline, CDR1 is SGHRS, CDR2 YFSETQ. V shed 2 bases and J 5 bases; nucleotides not matched to a gene: 13. The CDR3 DNA reads TGCGCCAGCAGCTTCAGTAGCGGGAGTCGAGAAAGGGAGACCCAGTACTTC. Translated, it gives CASSFSSGSRERETQYF.

In its sample, this clone was seen once. This chain joins TRBV2 and TRBJ2-7, with 8 bases fitting TRBD1. This CDR3 has 15 residues. Trimming took 4 bases from V and 5 from J; bases not matched to a gene: 10. Germline V CDR1 and CDR2: SNHLY, FYNNEI. The CDR3 loop reads CASSGMQGAADEQYF. The CDR3 DNA is TGTGCCAGCAGTGGTATGCAGGGGGCAGCGGACGAGCAGTACTTC.

The gene calls are TRBV29-1 and TRBJ2-7; 7 positions match TRBD1. The CDR3 contains 13 residues. Trimming took 6 bases from V and 5 from J; bases not matched to a gene: 10. In germline, CDR1 is SQVTM, CDR2 ANQGSEA. The CDR3 DNA follows: TGCAGCGTCCCGGACAGGCTGGGGGACGAGCAGTACTTC. Translated: CSVPDRLGDEQYF.

CDR3 DNA sequence: TGTGCCAGCAGCTTGGGGGGTTTCCTACCAACGGGATACAATGAGCAGTTCTTC. Residues: CASSLGGFLPTGYNEQFF. The chain uses TRBV5-6 and TRBJ2-1, with a tentative D call TRBD2 (5 bases). The V gene's germline CDR1 is SGHDT and CDR2 YYEEEE. CDR3 size: 18 residues. The ends were cut back, 0 bases at V and 4 bases at J, with 20 bases in the middle.

CDR3 residues: CASSPTTGILEQYF. For the CDR3, the DNA is TGTGCCAGCAGCCCCACGACAGGGATCCTCGAGCAGTACTTC. The V gene is TRBV11-2, the J gene TRBJ2-7, with 7 bases identical to TRBD1. In germline, CDR1 is SGHAT, CDR2 FQNNGV. V shed 5 bases, J shed 6 bases, and the junction held 10 bases outside the gene matches. The CDR3 is made up of 14 amino acids.

The chain carries TRBV7-3 and TRBJ2-3, with D tentatively TRBD2 (6 bases). The germline V gene has CDR1 SGHTA and CDR2 FQGTGA. Trimming removed 8 bases from V and 3 bases from J, with 12 bases in between. The CDR3 loop spans 13 amino acids. CDR3 region: CASSASETDTQYF. The CDR3 DNA reads TGTGCCAGCTCGGCTAGCGAAACAGATACGCAGTATTTT.

The V and J genes are TRBV7-2 and TRBJ2-1, with 7 positions matching TRBD2. CDR3 length: 13 amino acids. Germline assignment: CDR1 SGHTA and CDR2 FQGNSA. The V and J ends lost 1 base and 9 bases, in that order; junction bases with no gene match: 3. The CDR3, as DNA: TGTGCCAGCAGCTTAGAGCGGGATATTGAGCAGTTCTTC. It codes for CASSLERDIEQFF.

The chain joins TRBV10-3 to TRBJ2-7; 11 bases agree with TRBD2. CDR1 is ENHRY, CDR2 SYGVKD, per germline. With 10 bases clipped from V and 0 bases from J, the junction kept 14 bases outside the gene matches. The CDR3 runs to 17 residues. The CDR3 sequence is CATQPGLAESSSYEQYF. The CDR3 nucleotides are TGTGCCACACAACCGGGACTAGCGGAGAGCAGCTCCTACGAGCAGTACTTC.

The genes are TRBV10-3 and TRBJ2-3; the match to TRBD2 covers 8 bases. Trimming at V came to 2 bases and at J to 0 bases, leaving 4 bases not matched to a gene. Germline loops: CDR1 ENHRY, CDR2 SYGVKD. The CDR3 consists of 16 residues. The CDR3 nucleotides read TGTGCCATCAGTGAGACTAGCGGACAGAGCACAGATACGCAGTATTTT. It codes for CAISETSGQSTDTQYF.

This chain uses TRBV29-1 with TRBJ1-1; weak D call: TRBD1 (5 bases). In germline, CDR1 is SQVTM, CDR2 ANQGSEA. The CDR3 extends over 13 amino acids. The V end was cut by 6 bases, the J end by 1 base, with 12 bases between. The CDR3 loop reads CSVPVGPNTEAFF. CDR3 bases: TGCAGCGTGCCAGTGGGACCGAACACTGAAGCTTTCTTT.

This chain links TRBV28 with TRBJ1-2; D is ambiguous. V was cut by 3 bases and J by 2 bases, with 10 bases left in between. This CDR3 spans 14 amino acids. Per germline, CDR1 MDHEN and CDR2 SYDVKM. As DNA, the CDR3 is TGTGCCAGCAGTTTTAATGCAGCGAACTATGGCTACACCTTC. This sequence encodes CASSFNAANYGYTF.

Only one count was recorded for this clone. The genes are TRBV28 and TRBJ2-5; 13 positions match TRBD2. Looked up from germline, CDR1 is MDHEN and CDR2 is SYDVKM. This CDR3 is 16 amino acids long. J gave up 4 bases and V 7 bases, and 9 bases lay outside the gene matches. The CDR3 sequence: CASTTSGLAGAETQYF. Here the CDR3 DNA reads TGTGCCAGCACCACATCCGGACTAGCGGGAGCAGAGACCCAGTACTTC.

This clone was seen a few times. This chain's CDR3 is CAWASGYEQYF. The CDR3 region has the DNA TGTGCCTGGGCCTCCGGGTACGAGCAGTACTTC. The chain links TRBV30 to TRBJ2-7; D is unresolved. Germline V CDR1 and CDR2: GTSNPN, SVGIG (reference sequence). Trimming left V 5 bases short and J 4 bases short, with 9 bases between. The CDR3 contains 11 residues.

This clone was observed a few times. J is TRBJ2-2 and V is TRBV10-2, with 9 bases that match TRBD2. The CDR3 is 15 residues long. CDR1 is WSHSY and CDR2 is SAAADI in the germline V gene. Trimming at V came to 7 bases and at J to 5 bases, leaving 8 bases not matched to a gene. The CDR3 loop reads CASTRGLAGTGELFF. In nucleotides, the CDR3 is TGCGCCAGCACGAGGGGGCTAGCGGGAACCGGGGAGCTGTTTTTT.

The table lists this clone with a count of one. CDR3 DNA sequence: TGTGCCAGCAGGGGGCTCCCGGGGGGGACCCAGTACTTC. Translated: CASRGLPGGTQYF. The gene calls are TRBV2 and TRBJ2-5, with 7 nucleotides matching TRBD2. The V gene end was trimmed by 6 bases and the J gene end by 7 bases; junction bases not matched to a gene: 8. Germline V CDR1 and CDR2: SNHLY, FYNNEI. CDR3 length: 13 amino acids. Complete variable domain (other parts from reference TRBV2 and TRBJ2-5): EPEVTQTPSHQVTQMGQEVILRCVPISNHLYFYWYRQILGQKVEFLVSFYNNEISEKSEIFDDQFSVERPDGSNFTLKIRSTKLEDSAMYFCASRGLPGGTQYFGPGTRLLVL.

The V gene is TRBV29-1, the J gene TRBJ2-3, with TRBD2 identical over 7 bases. This CDR3 comprises 14 residues. The trim removed 3 bases at V and 0 bases at J, leaving 3 bases unmatched. Germline values: CDR1 SQVTM, CDR2 ANQGSEA. The CDR3 spells CSVDASGSTDTQYF. The CDR3 nucleotides are TGCAGCGTTGATGCTAGCGGAAGCACAGATACGCAGTATTTT.

The chain uses TRBV7-2 and TRBJ1-5; 7 bases map to TRBD1. CDR3 length equals 19 residues. The junction had 15 bases not matched to a gene; V was cut back by 2 bases and J by 2 bases. Germline CDR1 and CDR2: SGHTA and FQGNSA. In nucleotides, the CDR3 is TGTGCCAGCAGCTTACTTAACCTTTACCAGGGGGTTGGCAATCAGCCCCAGCATTTT. It is translated as CASSLLNLYQGVGNQPQHF. The variable domain in full, with the rest retrieved from reference TRBV7-2 and TRBJ1-5, is GAGVSQSPSNKVTEKGKDVELRCDPISGHTALYWYRQSLGQGLEFLIYFQGNSAPDKSGLPSDRFSAERTGGSVSTLTIQRTQQEDSAVYLCASSLLNLYQGVGNQPQHFGDGTRLSIL.

This chain uses TRBV2 with TRBJ2-7, with D perhaps matching TRBD1 (5 bases). Germline-derived CDR1 and CDR2 are SNHLY and FYNNEI. CDR3 length: 15 residues. The V end lost 3 bases, the J end lost 3 bases, and 15 bases lay between the germline ends. The CDR3 DNA reads TGTGCCAGCAGTGAGGGTAACAGGAAGTTCTACGAGCAGTACTTC. Translated: CASSEGNRKFYEQYF.

The V and J genes are TRBV4-1 and TRBJ2-3; tentatively, D is TRBD2 (6 bases). The V gene lost 4 bases and the J gene lost 8 bases, with 10 bases spanning the gap. CDR3 size: 12 residues. Per germline, CDR1 MGHRA and CDR2 YSYEKL. CDR3 sequence: CASSPGGLTQYF. The CDR3 DNA reads TGCGCCAGCAGCCCAGGAGGGCTTACGCAGTATTTT.

This chain links TRBV2 with TRBJ1-1; D is uncertain. V was trimmed by 5 bases and J by 3 bases, leaving 1 base between them. Germline CDR1 is SNHLY and CDR2 is FYNNEI. The CDR3 has 10 residues. The CDR3 DNA reads as TGTGCCAGCAGTTACACTGAAGCTTTCTTT. Encoded protein: CASSYTEAFF.

The V and J genes are TRBV15 and TRBJ2-5, with D hard to call. V lost 1 base, J lost 4 bases, and 4 bases lay in between. The CDR3 runs 12 residues. Germline V gene data show CDR1 as LNHNV and CDR2 as YYDKDF (reference sequence). The DNA for the CDR3 is TGTGCCACCAGCAGAGTCGGAGAGACCCAGTACTTC. It encodes CATSRVGETQYF.

This chain joins TRBV28 and TRBJ1-6; TRBD1 agrees at 8 bases. Germline CDR1 reads MDHEN; CDR2 reads SYDVKM. Trimming cost V 2 bases and J 9 bases; bases outside gene matches: 6. This CDR3 comprises 15 residues. In nucleotides, the CDR3 is TGTGCCAGCAGTTTAATTGCAGGGGGCGGTTCACCCCTCCACTTT. This translates into CASSLIAGGGSPLHF.

The chain employs TRBV27 and TRBJ1-2, with D uncertain. Germline values: CDR1 MNHEY, CDR2 SMNVEV (reference sequence). V dropped 4 bases and J dropped 4 bases, with 19 bases sitting between them. The CDR3 loop spans 16 amino acids. The CDR3 DNA reads as TGTGCCAGCAGTTCCTCCTCCGGGCGCCCCTTCTATGGCTACACCTTC. Translated: CASSSSSGRPFYGYTF.